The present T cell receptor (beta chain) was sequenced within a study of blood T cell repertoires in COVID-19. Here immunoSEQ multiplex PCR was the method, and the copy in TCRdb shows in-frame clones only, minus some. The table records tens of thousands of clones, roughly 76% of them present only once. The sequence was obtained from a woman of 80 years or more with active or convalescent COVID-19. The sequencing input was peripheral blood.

The CDR3 loop is CASQPDRLTYEQYF. Written as DNA, the CDR3 is TGTGCCAGCCAACCCGACAGGTTGACCTACGAGCAGTACTTC. The chain recombines TRBV19 with TRBJ2-7; D might be TRBD1 (6 bases). The germline gives CDR1 LNHDA, CDR2 SQIVND (reference sequence). V was clipped by 9 bases and J by 2 bases, with 17 bases between them. This CDR3 has 14 residues.